The 32 T cell receptor beta chains reported below all come from one sample, sequenced in a study of T-cell reconstitution after alpha-beta-depleted transplantation in children. The authors prepared the TCRbeta library with unique molecular identifiers. Using its own MiXCR run on the PCR reads, TCRdb lists one record per CDR3 protein. The table lists approximately 300,000 distinct CDR3 sequences, roughly 9.1% of them singletons. The material was PBMCs, obtained before TCRalphabeta/CD19-depleted stem cell transplant. These receptor sequences come from a boy in the first two years of life with acute myeloid leukemia, due to receive a stem cell transplant.

In this sample, this clonotype turned up many times. V usage is TRBV18 and J usage is TRBJ2-1, with D perhaps TRBD1 (6 bases). CDR1 and CDR2 (germline): KGHSH, LQKENI. Deletions cut 3 bases from V and 8 bases from J, with 14 bases between. This CDR3 is 14 amino acids long. The CDR3 coding sequence is TGTGCCAGCTCACCCCGACAGGTTGGGGATGAGCAGTTCTTC. Its translation: CASSPRQVGDEQFF.

This clonotype appeared many times. The V gene is TRBV11-1, the J gene TRBJ2-5, with D uncertain. Germline V gene data show CDR1 as SGHAT and CDR2 as FQDESV (reference sequence). The CDR3 length is 18 residues. The germline V and J ends were trimmed by 7 bases and 6 bases, with 30 bases remaining between them. CDR3 bases: TGTGCCAGCACCGCAATGCCAGGACGAGTCGGGCCAAATCAGACCCAGTACTTC. Encoded protein: CASTAMPGRVGPNQTQYF.

This clonotype was recorded at least ten times. The J gene is TRBJ2-3, the V gene TRBV11-2; 8 positions agree with TRBD2. V lost 0 bases and J lost 4; bases outside the gene matches: 6. There are 16 residues in the CDR3. CDR1 SGHAT and CDR2 FQNNGV come from the germline V gene. This CDR3 is CASSLEWREVPDTQYF. DNA of the CDR3: TGTGCCAGCAGCTTAGAATGGCGGGAGGTCCCAGATACGCAGTATTTT.

In its sample, this clonotype was seen many times. CDR3 nucleotides: TGTGCCAGCAGCCGCTATGGCTACACCTTC. It yields the protein CASSRYGYTF. The genes are TRBV12-3 or TRBV12-4 and TRBJ1-2; D is ambiguous. V lost 6 bases, J lost 4 bases, and 3 bases lay in between. The CDR3 totals 10 residues.

V and J are TRBV24-1 and TRBJ2-7; TRBD1 matches 7 bases. The CDR3 sequence is 15 residues long. Germline V gene data show CDR1 as KGHDR and CDR2 as SFDVKD. Germline trimming cut 5 bases from V and 1 base from J; bases unmatched to any gene: 7. CDR3 loop: CATSGWQGDSYEQYF. CDR3 nucleotides: TGTGCCACCAGTGGCTGGCAGGGGGATTCCTACGAGCAGTACTTC.

This clonotype has at least ten counts. The V call is TRBV28, the J call TRBJ2-7, with D tentatively TRBD2 (6 bases). CDR3 length: 16 residues. Trimming cost V 5 bases and J 0 bases, with 17 bases left between them. Germline lookup yields CDR1 MDHEN and CDR2 SYDVKM. CDR3 DNA sequence: TGTGCCAGCAGTGACCACCTTGGGGGGAGCTCCTACGAGCAGTACTTC. Encoded protein: CASSDHLGGSSYEQYF.

This clonotype has at least ten counts. This chain joins TRBV29-1 and TRBJ2-5, with TRBD2 identical over 8 bases. With 6 bases clipped from V and 5 bases from J, the junction kept 8 bases outside the gene matches. The CDR3 covers 13 residues. Germline values: CDR1 SQVTM, CDR2 ANQGSEA. This CDR3 is CSVGLAGGETQYF. The DNA for the CDR3 is TGCAGCGTCGGCCTAGCGGGTGGCGAGACCCAGTACTTC. The complete variable domain, with remaining parts taken from reference TRBV29-1 and TRBJ2-5, reads SAVISQKPSRDICQRGTSLTIQCQVDSQVTMMFWYRQQPGQSLTLIATANQGSEATYESGFVIDKFPISRPNLTFSTLTVSNMSPEDSSIYLCSVGLAGGETQYFGPGTRLLVL.

This clonotype came up many times. The V gene is TRBV10-3, the J gene TRBJ1-5; TRBD1 matches 8 bases. This CDR3 has 12 residues. J lost 3 bases, V lost 9 bases, and 1 base had no gene match. Germline CDR1 reads ENHRY; CDR2 reads SYGVKD. DNA for the CDR3: TGTGCCATGGGACAGGTCAATCAGCCCCAGCATTTT. Its protein product is CAMGQVNQPQHF.

Concerning this clonotype: At one end the junction does not follow the germline gene, possibly because of a read error. This sequence joins TRBV6-2 or TRBV6-3 and TRBJ2-7; D not resolved. The germline V gene encodes CDR1 MNHEY and CDR2 SVGEGT. The CDR3 sequence is 14 residues long. For the CDR3, the DNA is TGTGCCAGCAGTCGGGTCAGTCGGGCCTACGAGCAGCACTTC. Encoded protein: CASSRVSRAYEQHF.

This clonotype was observed many times. The rearrangement joins TRBV29-1 to TRBJ1-1; D is uncertain. V shed 5 bases and J shed 0 bases, with 16 bases lying between them. Germline assignment: CDR1 SQVTM and CDR2 ANQGSEA. CDR3 length: 15 amino acids. The CDR3 region has the DNA TGCAGCGTTAGGGAAGTTATAAATATGAACACTGAAGCTTTCTTT. It specifies CSVREVINMNTEAFF. The variable domain in full, completed from reference TRBV29-1 and TRBJ1-1, reads SAVISQKPSRDICQRGTSLTIQCQVDSQVTMMFWYRQQPGQSLTLIATANQGSEATYESGFVIDKFPISRPNLTFSTLTVSNMSPEDSSIYLCSVREVINMNTEAFFGQGTRLTVV.

The rearrangement uses TRBV10-3 and TRBJ2-3; D may be TRBD1 or TRBD2 (5 bases each). Trimming took 7 bases from V and 5 from J, leaving 10 bases between them. Per the germline V gene, CDR1 is ENHRY and CDR2 is SYGVKD. There are 12 residues in the CDR3. CDR3 loop: CAINGAGDTQYF. The DNA of the CDR3 is TGTGCCATCAACGGGGCGGGAGATACGCAGTATTTT.

Many counts were recorded for this clonotype. This sequence joins TRBV12-3 or TRBV12-4 and TRBJ1-2; 7 bases map to TRBD1. The CDR3 sequence is 16 residues long. With V trimmed by 4 bases and J by 4 bases, 12 bases remained unmatched. The CDR3 nucleotides are TGTGCCAGCAGTTCAACCTCGGGAGGGGGCAGCTATGGCTACACCTTC. This translates into CASSSTSGGGSYGYTF.

This rearrangement joins TRBV6-2 or TRBV6-3 to TRBJ2-7; D is uncertain. CDR1 MNHEY and CDR2 SVGEGT come from the germline V gene. V was cut by 1 base and J by 7 bases, with 5 bases left in between. The CDR3 length is 11 residues. In nucleotides, the CDR3 is TGTGCCAGCAGTTACTATGAAGAGCAGTACTTC. This sequence encodes CASSYYEEQYF.

This clonotype was seen repeatedly, ten times or more. The chain is built from TRBV12-3 or TRBV12-4 and TRBJ1-6; possibly TRBD1 for D (5 bases). V was cut by 3 bases and J by 8 bases, with 11 bases left in between. This CDR3 region has 14 residues. CDR3 region: CASSLFGGDSPLHF. CDR3 bases: TGTGCCAGCAGTTTGTTCGGAGGGGATTCACCCCTCCACTTT.

The table lists this clonotype with many counts. This chain joins TRBV12-3 or TRBV12-4 and TRBJ1-1; no firm D call. This CDR3 has 10 amino acids. Trimming removed 10 bases from V and 3 bases from J, with 6 bases in between. The DNA of the CDR3 is TGTGCCAATAAGGACACTGAAGCTTTCTTT. Amino acids: CANKDTEAFF.

The V gene is TRBV4-2, the J gene TRBJ1-4; 10 bases agree with TRBD1. Germline CDR1 is LGHNA and CDR2 is YNFKEQ. The length of the CDR3 is 16 residues. V was clipped by 0 bases and J by 5 bases; unmatched bases: 3. CDR3 in DNA: TGTGCCAGCAGCCAAGATGGGACAGGGGAGAATGAAAAACTGTTTTTT. Translating gives CASSQDGTGENEKLFF.

The rearrangement links TRBV6-5 to TRBJ2-5; the D is unclear. The CDR3 has 12 residues. Germline V gene data show CDR1 as MNHEY and CDR2 as SVGAGI. Deletions cut 2 bases from V and 10 bases from J, with 11 bases between. The CDR3 spells CASSYGTEGQYF. The CDR3 DNA follows: TGTGCCAGCAGTTACGGAACGGAAGGCCAGTACTTC.

The CDR3 region is CASSLRGNNEQFF. In DNA form, the CDR3 reads TGTGCCAGCAGCTTAAGGGGAAACAATGAGCAGTTCTTC. The chain carries TRBV7-3 and TRBJ2-1; D unclear. Trimming shortened V by 1 base and J by 5 bases, and 6 bases separated the two germline ends. The CDR3 consists of 13 residues. Germline V gene data show CDR1 as SGHTA and CDR2 as FQGTGA.

This clonotype was observed many times. The J gene is TRBJ2-5, the V gene TRBV5-5; D is possibly TRBD1 or TRBD2 (6 bases each). CDR3 size: 16 residues. Germline-derived CDR1 and CDR2 are SGHKS and YYEKEE (reference sequence). The ends were cut back, 4 bases at V and 2 bases at J, with 18 bases in the middle. CDR3 DNA sequence: TGTGCCAGCAGCCCAGGGCCAGGGGACTTGCAAGAGACCCAGTACTTC. This translates into CASSPGPGDLQETQYF.

This clonotype came up many times. The gene calls are TRBV4-3 and TRBJ2-1; TRBD2 agrees at 8 bases. Germline CDR1 is LGHNA and CDR2 is YSLEER. This CDR3 has 16 residues. V was clipped by 0 bases and J by 2 bases; unmatched bases: 3. CDR3: CASSQDDGRAYNEQFF. For the CDR3, the DNA is TGCGCCAGCAGCCAAGATGACGGGAGGGCCTACAATGAGCAGTTCTTC.

A few counts support this clonotype. V and J are TRBV21-1 and TRBJ2-7; TRBD2, the D gene given by the table, was not confirmed from the DNA. TRBV21-1 counts as a pseudogene. This CDR3 spans 13 amino acids. CDR3 nucleotides: TGTGCCAGCAGCAGGACTGTGTACTACGAGCAGTACTTC. Protein sequence: CASSRTVYYEQYF.

This clonotype has just a few counts. The rearrangement uses TRBV7-2 and TRBJ2-1, with 7 bases identical to TRBD2. The length of the CDR3 is 16 residues. Germline CDR1 and CDR2: SGHTA and FQGNSA. V dropped 1 base and J dropped 3; count of bases not matched to a gene: 6. The chain's CDR3 is CASSLGAGKGYNEQFF. The CDR3 DNA is TGTGCCAGCAGCTTAGGAGCGGGGAAAGGCTACAATGAGCAGTTCTTC.

This clonotype was observed many times. The V gene is TRBV11-2, the J gene TRBJ2-5, with TRBD1 matching over 9 bases. With V trimmed by 1 base and J by 6 bases, 6 bases remained unmatched. CDR1 and CDR2 from the germline V gene are SGHAT and FQNNGV. The CDR3 has 15 amino acids. DNA for the CDR3: TGTGCCAGCAGCTTAGTGGGGACAGGGCTAAAGACCCAGTACTTC. The encoded protein is CASSLVGTGLKTQYF.

In this sample, this clonotype turned up many times. This chain joins TRBV12-3 or TRBV12-4 and TRBJ2-1; D not certain. The CDR3 runs to 11 residues. The V end lost 7 bases, the J end lost 4 bases, and 5 bases lay between the germline ends. CDR3 sequence reads: CASTQYNEQFF. The CDR3 DNA is TGTGCCAGCACCCAATACAATGAGCAGTTCTTC.

Worth noting for this clonotype: The junction differs from germline at one of its ends, possibly a read error. The chain couples TRBV29-1 to TRBJ2-2; 8 nucleotides match TRBD1. CDR3 size: 16 residues. The V gene's germline CDR1 is SQVTM and CDR2 ANQGSEA. In nucleotides, the CDR3 is TGCAGCGTGGAAGAATGGACAGGGAAGAACACCGGGGAGCTGTTTTTT. Amino acids: CSVEEWTGKNTGELFF.

This clonotype showed up many times. The chain is built from TRBV4-2 and TRBJ2-1; D unresolved. Germline V gene data show CDR1 as LGHNA and CDR2 as YNFKEQ. V was cut by 0 bases and J by 6 bases, with 9 bases left in between. This CDR3 region has 14 residues. This CDR3 reads CASSQDYGGNEQFF. The CDR3 DNA reads TGTGCCAGCAGCCAAGATTACGGTGGCAATGAGCAGTTCTTC.

This clonotype was seen ten or more times. The chain has TRBV5-5 and TRBJ2-5, with TRBD2 identical over 7 bases. This CDR3 contains 15 residues. Germline V CDR1 and CDR2: SGHKS, YYEKEE (reference sequence). Trimming removed 0 bases from V and 5 bases from J; junction bases left unmatched: 7. CDR3 amino acids: CASSLGMWGGETQYF. DNA of the CDR3: TGTGCCAGCAGCTTGGGAATGTGGGGAGGGGAGACCCAGTACTTC.

This clonotype showed up just a few times. The chain has TRBV6-5 and TRBJ2-4; D is unclear. The germline CDR1 and CDR2 sequences are MNHEY and SVGAGI. The CDR3 loop spans 17 amino acids. Trimming cost V 2 bases and J 0 bases, with 14 bases left between them. The CDR3 coding sequence is TGTGCCAGCAGTTACCGCCCCCCGGTACCAGCCAAAAACATTCAGTACTTC. Its translation is CASSYRPPVPAKNIQYF.

This clonotype was observed at least ten times. The rearrangement joins TRBV9 to TRBJ2-7; 10 bases line up with TRBD2. Germline trimming cut 0 bases from V and 1 base from J; bases unmatched to any gene: 7. From germline, CDR1 is SGDLS and CDR2 YYNGEE. This CDR3 is 17 amino acids long. For the CDR3, the DNA is TGTGCCAGCAGCGTAGGATCTAGCGGGAGCAAATCCTACGAGCAGTACTTC. As protein: CASSVGSSGSKSYEQYF. Drawing the rest from reference TRBV9 and TRBJ2-7, the complete variable domain is DSGVTQTPKHLITATGQRVTLRCSPRSGDLSVYWYQQSLDQGLQFLIQYYNGEERAKGNILERFSAQQFPDLHSELNLSSLELGDSALYFCASSVGSSGSKSYEQYFGPGTRLTVT.

This clonotype was counted many times. The J gene is TRBJ1-6, the V gene TRBV6-1, with 7 nucleotides matching TRBD1. This CDR3 contains 14 residues. Germline V gene lookup returns CDR1 MNHNS and CDR2 SASEGT. The J segment lost 6 bases and the V segment lost 6 bases, leaving 5 bases of the junction unmatched. The CDR3 nucleotides are TGTGCCAGCAGCAGACAGGGTTTTAATTCACCCCTCCACTTT. Its translation: CASSRQGFNSPLHF.

At least ten counts were recorded for this clonotype. The chain joins TRBV5-1 to TRBJ1-2, with TRBD1 as a possible D gene (5 bases). V dropped 4 bases and J dropped 0 bases, with 16 bases sitting between them. CDR3 size: 16 residues. CDR1 and CDR2 from the germline V gene are SGHRS and YFSETQ. CDR3 region: CASSLVRGATNYGYTF. As DNA, the CDR3 is TGCGCCAGCAGCCTCGTGAGAGGGGCGACTAACTATGGCTACACCTTC.

This clonotype was recorded many times. The chain combines TRBV12-3 or TRBV12-4 with TRBJ2-7; either TRBD1 or TRBD2 may supply D (6 bases each). The CDR3 runs 14 residues. Deletions cut 7 bases from V and 4 bases from J, with 17 bases between. CDR3 coding DNA: TGTGCCAGCACCCTCGCACGAGGGGGGTACGAGCAGTACTTC. Residues: CASTLARGGYEQYF.